This T cell receptor beta chain comes out of a study of tumor and adjacent non-tumor tissue in lung cancer. For the study at large: Histology: about a dozen adenocarcinoma, a couple of squamous cell carcinoma, 1 small cell lung cancer.

The template was RNA from unsorted bulk tissue. Distant lung tissue was collected more than 3 cm away from the tumor edge. In germline, CDR1 is SGHAT, CDR2 FQNNGV. The CDR3 is made up of 17 amino acids. Points on this clonotype: One end of the junction varies from germline; a read error may be responsible.

Three rounds of nested PCR, following a modified ARM-PCR protocol, produced the TCRbeta library. MiXCR, run by TCRdb on the multiplex PCR reads, gives a single entry per CDR3 protein. The sample lists about 77,000 distinct CDR3 sequences; just over 75% were seen once. The chain uses TRBV11-2 and TRBJ2-3; TRBD2 might be the D (6 bases). The receptor was derived from a man in his sixties or seventies with non-small cell lung cancer. The sample consisted of distant non-tumor lung tissue. The CDR3, as DNA: TGTCCCAGCAGCTTAGACCTTAGCGGCGAGCTTGGGTATACGCAGTATTTT. This encodes CPSSLDLSGELGYTQYF.